What follows are 22 T cell receptor beta chains derived from one specimen sequenced in a study of shared clonotypes between healthy human individuals. The protocol was immunoSEQ multiplex PCR, while the TCRdb copy is restricted to in-frame clones and leaves out a portion. The table lists 1,500,000 or so clones, approximately 98.5% of them singletons. Material for sequencing was naive CD4+ T cells sorted from blood. Specified subset: CD45RA+ positively selected. Receptor source: a man aged 30-40 years in good health.

A note on this clone: In the same sample, other DNA sequences code for this CDR3. The chain employs TRBV18 and TRBJ1-1; D remains unclear. With 6 bases removed from V and 4 bases from J, the gap between germline ends came to 12 bases. The CDR3 is 13 residues long. Germline loops: CDR1 KGHSH, CDR2 LQKENI. The CDR3 loop is CASSPRFGTEAFF. CDR3 bases: TGTGCCAGCTCGCCTCGCTTCGGCACTGAAGCTTTCTTT.

A word on this clone: Other DNA sequences in this sample translate to the same CDR3. J is TRBJ2-7 and V is TRBV7-2; 8 bases fit TRBD1. There are 12 residues in the CDR3. The ends lost 4 bases at V and 6 bases at J; junction bases unmatched: 2. Germline V gives CDR1 SGHTA, CDR2 FQGNSA. DNA of the CDR3: TGTGCCAGCAGCTCCACAGGGGGCGAGCAGTACTTC. Its protein is CASSSTGGEQYF.

The rearrangement joins TRBV4-2 to TRBJ1-2, with D possibly matching TRBD1 (5 bases). Between the trimmed V and J ends, which lost 0 bases and 8 bases, there was a span of 16 bases. The CDR3 contains 15 residues. The germline gives CDR1 LGHNA, CDR2 YNFKEQ. For the CDR3, the DNA is TGTGCCAGCAGCCAAGAGGCAGGGACGGTAGTGGGCTACACCTTC. This gives the protein CASSQEAGTVVGYTF.

The chain links TRBV11-2 to TRBJ2-7; D possibly corresponds to TRBD1 (6 bases). This CDR3 has 15 residues. The V end lost 4 bases, the J end lost 3 bases, and 16 bases lay between the germline ends. Germline V gene lookup returns CDR1 SGHAT and CDR2 FQNNGV. For the CDR3, the DNA is TGTGCCAGCAGCTCCTGGGACATGAGCATCTACGAGCAGTACTTC. This sequence encodes CASSSWDMSIYEQYF.

The rearrangement joins TRBV27 to TRBJ2-7, with D possibly being TRBD1 (5 bases). Per the germline V gene, CDR1 is MNHEY and CDR2 is SMNVEV (reference sequence). The CDR3 is made up of 15 amino acids. V was trimmed by 0 bases and J by 6 bases, leaving 15 bases between them. CDR3 sequence reads: CASSLSPLGRAEQYF. DNA for the CDR3: TGTGCCAGCAGTTTATCCCCCTTAGGCAGGGCCGAGCAGTACTTC.

The chain couples TRBV5-1 to TRBJ2-1; tentative D call: TRBD2 (6 bases). The CDR3 runs to 15 residues. In germline, CDR1 is SGHRS, CDR2 YFSETQ. V lost 5 bases and J 7 bases, leaving 19 bases between the germline ends. CDR3 residues: CASSLGSIAGNEQFF. The CDR3 nucleotides are TGCGCCAGCAGTCTGGGGAGCATCGCGGGGAATGAGCAGTTCTTC. The whole variable domain, filled in from reference TRBV5-1 and TRBJ2-1, reads KAGVTQTPRYLIKTRGQQVTLSCSPISGHRSVSWYQQTPGQGLQFLFEYFSETQRNKGNFPGRFSGRQFSNSRSEMNVSTLELGDSALYLCASSLGSIAGNEQFFGPGTRLTVL.

On this clone itself: Distinct nucleotide sequences in the sample also encode this CDR3. V usage is TRBV5-6 and J usage is TRBJ2-7, with unresolved D. CDR3 size: 14 residues. V was pared by 0 bases and J by 1 base, with 8 bases between. CDR1 is SGHDT and CDR2 is YYEEEE in the germline V gene. The CDR3 reads CASSLDRLSYEQYF. CDR3 bases: TGTGCCAGCAGCTTGGACAGACTTTCCTACGAGCAGTACTTC.

V is TRBV6-1 and J is TRBJ2-5, with D perhaps assigned TRBD1 or TRBD2 (5 bases each). Trimming removed 3 bases at V and 4 bases at J, with 12 bases between. There are 14 residues in the CDR3. From germline, CDR1 is MNHNS and CDR2 SASEGT. CDR3 sequence (DNA): TGTGCCAGCAGTGACGGTGGGACCCGAGAGACCCAGTACTTC. Translation gives CASSDGGTRETQYF.

The chain couples TRBV19 to TRBJ1-5, with D unresolved. The CDR3 has 16 residues. V gave up 5 bases and J gave up 1 base, with 15 bases separating them. Per the germline V gene, CDR1 is LNHDA and CDR2 is SQIVND (reference sequence). The CDR3 here is CASSGGSGLSNQPQHF. The DNA of the CDR3 is TGTGCCAGTAGTGGTGGGAGCGGTCTGAGCAATCAGCCCCAGCATTTT.

V gene TRBV11-2 combines with J gene TRBJ2-3, with 7 bases that match TRBD1. The CDR3 length is 13 residues. The germline V gene encodes CDR1 SGHAT and CDR2 FQNNGV. V trimming: 7 bases; J trimming: 3 bases; junction bases outside the gene matches: 4. CDR3 bases: TGTGCCAGCAACCGACAGGGAACAGATACGCAGTATTTT. Translation: CASNRQGTDTQYF. Complete variable domain (other parts from reference TRBV11-2 and TRBJ2-3): EAGVAQSPRYKIIEKRQSVAFWCNPISGHATLYWYQQILGQGPKLLIQFQNNGVVDDSQLPKDRFSAERLKGVDSTLKIQPAKLEDSAVYLCASNRQGTDTQYFGPGTRLTVL.

The chain recombines TRBV6-5 with TRBJ2-7; D is undetermined. Trimming stripped 2 bases from V and 3 bases from J, with 8 bases between. CDR3 length: 13 amino acids. CDR1 is MNHEY and CDR2 is SVGAGI in the germline V gene. The CDR3 is CASSYAPNYEQYF. CDR3 coding DNA: TGTGCCAGCAGTTACGCCCCGAACTACGAGCAGTACTTC.

The chain couples TRBV7-6 to TRBJ2-7; 10 positions agree with TRBD2. The CDR3 sequence is 15 residues long. J gave up 2 bases and V 5 bases, and 6 bases lay outside the gene matches. The germline CDR1 and CDR2 sequences are SGHVS and FNYEAQ. In nucleotides, the CDR3 is TGTGCCAGCAGCGCCTTAGCGGGGGGAGCCTACGAGCAGTACTTC. Amino acid sequence: CASSALAGGAYEQYF. The full variable domain, in which reference TRBV7-6 and TRBJ2-7 provide the parts outside the CDR3, is GAGVSQSPRYKVTKRGQDVALRCDPISGHVSLYWYRQALGQGPEFLTYFNYEAQQDKSGLPNDRFSAERPEGSISTLTIQRTEQRDSAMYRCASSALAGGAYEQYFGPGTRLTVT.

The V gene is TRBV7-2, the J gene TRBJ2-7; D may be TRBD1 (6 bases). Trimming removed 5 bases at V and 3 bases at J, with 11 bases between. CDR1 and CDR2 from the germline V gene are SGHTA and FQGNSA. This CDR3 region has 13 residues. The CDR3 region has the DNA TGTGCCAGCAGCCGGGACACTATCTACGAGCAGTACTTC. This gives the protein CASSRDTIYEQYF.

The V and J genes are TRBV10-3 and TRBJ2-7; D could derive from TRBD1 or TRBD2 (5 bases each). V lost 11 bases, J lost 1 base, and 18 bases lay in between. The germline V gene has CDR1 ENHRY and CDR2 SYGVKD. The CDR3 is 14 amino acids. This CDR3 is CALRRDHQSYEQYF. The DNA for the CDR3 is TGTGCCCTGAGAAGGGACCACCAATCCTACGAGCAGTACTTC.

This chain uses TRBV10-3 with TRBJ1-1; the D gene is possibly TRBD1 (6 bases). Germline CDR1 and CDR2: ENHRY and SYGVKD. CDR3 size: 14 residues. V was shortened by 2 bases and J by 1 base, with 8 bases between the two germline ends. In DNA form, the CDR3 reads TGTGCCATCAGTGAGCGGACAGCGAACACTGAAGCTTTCTTT. The encoded protein is CAISERTANTEAFF.

This sequence joins TRBV6-5 and TRBJ1-2, with 8 positions matching TRBD1. CDR1 is MNHEY, CDR2 SVGAGI, per germline. The CDR3 length is 15 residues. The J segment lost 7 bases and the V segment lost 4 bases, leaving 11 bases of the junction unmatched. The CDR3: CASSSYVTGDGGYTF. CDR3 DNA: TGTGCCAGCAGTTCCTATGTGACAGGGGATGGTGGCTACACCTTC.

The chain recombines TRBV19 with TRBJ2-5; 8 nucleotides line up with TRBD1. In germline, CDR1 is LNHDA, CDR2 SQIVND (reference sequence). J gave up 1 base and V 5 bases, and 6 bases lay outside the gene matches. The CDR3 totals 15 residues. The CDR3: CASSSRQGAQETQYF. The CDR3, as DNA: TGTGCCAGTAGTTCCCGGCAGGGGGCCCAAGAGACCCAGTACTTC.

This rearrangement joins TRBV7-7 to TRBJ1-3; unclear D gene. The CDR3 is 14 residues long. Trimming took off 1 base at V and 4 bases at J, with 8 bases between the two ends. The germline V gene encodes CDR1 SSHAT and CDR2 FNYEAQ (reference sequence). The CDR3 loop reads CASSLDLAGNTIYF. As DNA, the CDR3 is TGTGCCAGCAGCTTAGATCTTGCGGGAAACACCATATATTTT. The full variable domain, rest sourced from reference TRBV7-7 and TRBJ1-3, is GAGVSQSPRYKVTKRGQDVTLRCDPISSHATLYWYQQALGQGPEFLTYFNYEAQPDKSGLPSDRFSAERPEGSISTLTIQRTEQRDSAMYRCASSLDLAGNTIYFGEGSWLTVV.

V gene TRBV28 combines with J gene TRBJ2-7; TRBD2 might be the D (6 bases). CDR3 size: 13 residues. Germline assignment: CDR1 MDHEN and CDR2 SYDVKM. V lost 9 bases, J lost 6 bases, and 18 bases lay in between. The CDR3 DNA reads as TGTGCCAGTCAGAGCCTAGCGTTGGGCGAGCAGTACTTC. Translating gives CASQSLALGEQYF.

V gene TRBV9 combines with J gene TRBJ1-2; tentatively, D is TRBD1 (6 bases). This CDR3 contains 14 residues. Germline assignment: CDR1 SGDLS and CDR2 YYNGEE. Trimming shortened V by 3 bases and J by 3 bases, and 12 bases separated the two germline ends. As DNA, the CDR3 is TGTGCCAGCAGCGCAGTAGGGGGACACTATGGCTACACCTTC. This translates into CASSAVGGHYGYTF. The full variable domain, its missing parts supplied by reference TRBV9 and TRBJ1-2, is DSGVTQTPKHLITATGQRVTLRCSPRSGDLSVYWYQQSLDQGLQFLIQYYNGEERAKGNILERFSAQQFPDLHSELNLSSLELGDSALYFCASSAVGGHYGYTFGSGTRLTVV.

The chain is built from TRBV6-6 and TRBJ2-1; a weak D match, TRBD1 (6 bases). The CDR3 extends over 14 amino acids. Germline V lookup: CDR1 MNHNY, CDR2 SVGAGI (reference sequence). V was trimmed by 6 bases and J by 3 bases, leaving 12 bases between them. The CDR3 sequence is CASRPGQNYNEQFF. In DNA, the CDR3 is TGTGCCAGCAGACCCGGACAGAACTACAATGAGCAGTTCTTC.

This clone has only one observation. This chain links TRBV28 with TRBJ2-7, with 13 bases identical to TRBD2. This CDR3 has 16 residues. The germline CDR1 and CDR2 sequences are MDHEN and SYDVKM. Trimming removed 5 bases from V and 6 bases from J; junction bases left unmatched: 10. CDR3 sequence (DNA): TGTGCCAGCAGTGACCCCGGACTAGCGGGAGAGGGCGAGCAGTACTTC. The encoded protein is CASSDPGLAGEGEQYF.